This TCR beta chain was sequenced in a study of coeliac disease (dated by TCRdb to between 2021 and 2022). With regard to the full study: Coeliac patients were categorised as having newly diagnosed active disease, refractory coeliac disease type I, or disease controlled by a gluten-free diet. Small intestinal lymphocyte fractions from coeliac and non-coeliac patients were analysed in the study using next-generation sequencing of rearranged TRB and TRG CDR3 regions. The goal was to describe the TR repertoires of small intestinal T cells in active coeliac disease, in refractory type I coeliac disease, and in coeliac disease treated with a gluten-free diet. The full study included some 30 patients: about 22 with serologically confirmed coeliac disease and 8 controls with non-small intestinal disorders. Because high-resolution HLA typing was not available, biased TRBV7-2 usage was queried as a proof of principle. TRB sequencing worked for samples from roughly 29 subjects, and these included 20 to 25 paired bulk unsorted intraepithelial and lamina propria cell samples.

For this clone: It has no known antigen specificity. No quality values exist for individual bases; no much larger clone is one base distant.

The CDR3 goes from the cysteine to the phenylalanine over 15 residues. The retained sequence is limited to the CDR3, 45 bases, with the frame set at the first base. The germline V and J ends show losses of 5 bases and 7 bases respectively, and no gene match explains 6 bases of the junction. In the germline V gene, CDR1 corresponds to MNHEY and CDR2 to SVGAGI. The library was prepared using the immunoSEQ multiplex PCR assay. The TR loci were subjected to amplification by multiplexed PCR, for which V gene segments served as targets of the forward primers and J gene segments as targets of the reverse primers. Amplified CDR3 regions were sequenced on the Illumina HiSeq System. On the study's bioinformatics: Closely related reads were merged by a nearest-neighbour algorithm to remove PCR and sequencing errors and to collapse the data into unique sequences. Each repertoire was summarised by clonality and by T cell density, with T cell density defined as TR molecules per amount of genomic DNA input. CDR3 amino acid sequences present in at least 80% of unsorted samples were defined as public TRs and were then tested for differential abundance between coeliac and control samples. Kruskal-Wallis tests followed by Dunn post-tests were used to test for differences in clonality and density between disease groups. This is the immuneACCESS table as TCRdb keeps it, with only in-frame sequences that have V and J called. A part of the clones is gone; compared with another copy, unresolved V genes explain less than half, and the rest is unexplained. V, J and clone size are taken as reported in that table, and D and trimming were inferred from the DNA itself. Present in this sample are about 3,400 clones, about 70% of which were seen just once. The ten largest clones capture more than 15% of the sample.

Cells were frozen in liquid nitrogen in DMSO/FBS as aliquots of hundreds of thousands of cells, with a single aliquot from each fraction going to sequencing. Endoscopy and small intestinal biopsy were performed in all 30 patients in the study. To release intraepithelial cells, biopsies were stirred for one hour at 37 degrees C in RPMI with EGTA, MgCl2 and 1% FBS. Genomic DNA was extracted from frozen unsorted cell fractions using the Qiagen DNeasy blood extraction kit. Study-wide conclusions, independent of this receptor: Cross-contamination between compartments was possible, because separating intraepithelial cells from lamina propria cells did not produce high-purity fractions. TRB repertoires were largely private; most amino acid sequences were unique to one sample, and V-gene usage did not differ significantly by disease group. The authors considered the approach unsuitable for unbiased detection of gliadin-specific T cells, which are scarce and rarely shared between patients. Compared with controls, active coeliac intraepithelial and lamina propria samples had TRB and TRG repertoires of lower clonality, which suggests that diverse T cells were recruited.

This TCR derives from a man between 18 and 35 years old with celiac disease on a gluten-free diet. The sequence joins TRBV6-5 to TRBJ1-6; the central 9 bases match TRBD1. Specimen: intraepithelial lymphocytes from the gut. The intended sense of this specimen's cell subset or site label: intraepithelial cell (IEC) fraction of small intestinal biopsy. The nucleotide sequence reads TGTGCCAGCAGTAATACCGGGACAGGGAATTCACCCCTCCACTTT. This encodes CASSNTGTGNSPLHF.